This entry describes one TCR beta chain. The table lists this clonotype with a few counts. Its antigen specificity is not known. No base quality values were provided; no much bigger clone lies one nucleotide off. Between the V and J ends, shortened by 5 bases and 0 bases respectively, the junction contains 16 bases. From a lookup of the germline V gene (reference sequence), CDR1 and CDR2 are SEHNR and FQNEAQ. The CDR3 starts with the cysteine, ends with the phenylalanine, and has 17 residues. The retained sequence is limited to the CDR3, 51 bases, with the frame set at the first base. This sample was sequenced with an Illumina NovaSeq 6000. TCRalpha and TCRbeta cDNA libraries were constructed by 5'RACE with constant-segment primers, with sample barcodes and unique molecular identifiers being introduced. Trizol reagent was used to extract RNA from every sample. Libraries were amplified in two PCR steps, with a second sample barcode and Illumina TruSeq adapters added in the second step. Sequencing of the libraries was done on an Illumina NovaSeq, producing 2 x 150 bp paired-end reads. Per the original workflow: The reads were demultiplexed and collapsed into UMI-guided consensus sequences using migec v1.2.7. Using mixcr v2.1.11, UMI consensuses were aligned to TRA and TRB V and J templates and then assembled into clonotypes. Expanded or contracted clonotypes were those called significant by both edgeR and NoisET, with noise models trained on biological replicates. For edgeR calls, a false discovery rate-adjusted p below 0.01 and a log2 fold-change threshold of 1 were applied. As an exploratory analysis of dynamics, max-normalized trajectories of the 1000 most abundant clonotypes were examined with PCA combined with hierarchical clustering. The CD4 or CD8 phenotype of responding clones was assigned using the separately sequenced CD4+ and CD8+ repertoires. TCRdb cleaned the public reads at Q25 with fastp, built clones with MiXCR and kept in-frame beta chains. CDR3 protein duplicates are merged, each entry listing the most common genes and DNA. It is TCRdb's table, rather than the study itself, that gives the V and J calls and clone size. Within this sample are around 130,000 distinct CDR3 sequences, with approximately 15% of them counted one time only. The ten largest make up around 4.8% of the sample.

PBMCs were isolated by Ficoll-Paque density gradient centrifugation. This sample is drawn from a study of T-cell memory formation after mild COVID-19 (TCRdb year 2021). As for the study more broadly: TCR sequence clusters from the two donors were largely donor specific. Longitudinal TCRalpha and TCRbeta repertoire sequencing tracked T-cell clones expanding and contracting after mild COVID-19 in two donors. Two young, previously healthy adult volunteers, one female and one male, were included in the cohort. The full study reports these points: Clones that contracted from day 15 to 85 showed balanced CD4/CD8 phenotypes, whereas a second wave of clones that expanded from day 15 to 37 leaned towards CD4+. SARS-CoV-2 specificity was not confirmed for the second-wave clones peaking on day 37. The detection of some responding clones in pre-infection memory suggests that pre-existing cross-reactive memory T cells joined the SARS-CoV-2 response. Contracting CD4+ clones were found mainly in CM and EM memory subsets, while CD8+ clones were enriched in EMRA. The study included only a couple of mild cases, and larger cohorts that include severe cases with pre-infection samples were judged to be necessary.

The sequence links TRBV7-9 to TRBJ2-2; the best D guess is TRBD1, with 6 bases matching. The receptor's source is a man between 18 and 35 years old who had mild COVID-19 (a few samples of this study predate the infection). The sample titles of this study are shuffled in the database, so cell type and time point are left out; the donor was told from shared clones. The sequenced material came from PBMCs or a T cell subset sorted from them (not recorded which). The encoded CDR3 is CASSPRIGTTNTGELFF. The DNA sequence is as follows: TGTGCCAGCAGCCCCAGGATCGGGACAACGAACACCGGGGAGCTGTTTTTT.